Listed below are T cell receptor beta chains from one sample, sequenced in a study of T cell responses to AZD1222 COVID-19 vaccine. The table came from immunoSEQ multiplex PCR; TCRdb's copy has only in-frame clones and leaves some out. The sample lists fewer than 150,000 clones, approximately 91% occurring once. The sequences come from peripheral blood, collected on day 0 of AZD1222 vaccination. All receptors come from an adult in good health. CDR3s include the opening cysteine and the closing phenylalanine or tryptophan. Size values are once, few and many counts, or a class for expanded clones, and some rows have none.

>-|TRBV27
CAKNGYTF
>-|TRBV2
CASRAGTSGYNEQFF
>-|TRBV12-5
CASVRQGYTGELFF
>-|TRBV9
CASSVIGDPKYEQYF
>-|TRBV28
CASSGGPNTGELFF
>-|TRBV11-1
CASSRGQLQETQYF
>once|TRBV6-4
CASRDNPNTEAFF
>-|TRBV29-1
CSVQGGLLAYEQYF
>-|TRBV11-1
CASSSRDWASRREQYF
>-|TRBV19
CASSGRDRREQFF
>-|TRBV7-2
CASSLHGTAYAGYTF
>-|TRBV2
CASFPTGRSEKLFF
>-|TRBV7-2
CASSLSGNQETQYF
>-|TRBV3-1/TRBV3-2
CASSPRGAGTDTQYF
>-|TRBV5-1
CASSLEDSALYNEQFF
>-|TRBV29-1
CSVLGGMNTEAFF
>-|TRBV6-1
CASSENRISNQPQHF
>-|TRBV5-5
CASSSTGGRGEQYF
>once|TRBV15
CATSRGLAKSYNEQFF
>-|TRBV19
CASSIIPDYSNQPQHF
>-|TRBV7-8
CASSLAPGASYNEQFF
>-|TRBV13
CASSLTTSGRATGELFF
>-|TRBV10-3
CAISEEQTGNQPQHF
>-|TRBV7-6
CASSLGAGQSSYEQYF
>-|TRBV4-2
CASSQDRGLEAFF
>once|TRBV5-4
CASSLDSRSRGVYEQYF
>-|TRBV5-1
CASSTHRAILQETQYF
>-|TRBV13
CASSDTSSYEQYF
>-|TRBV27
CASSFAGQSYEQYF
>once|TRBV18
CASSPTSGTAHSPLHF
>-|TRBV30
CAWLSGKNTGELFF
>-|TRBV6-5
CASSYRGGNTQYF
>few|TRBV6-4
CASSRGSYNEQFF
>-|TRBV10-3
CAISTLQGANDGYTF
>-|TRBV19
CASSMTGYTYNSPLHF
>-|TRBV19
CASSPQRGVKEFF
>-|TRBV5-1
CASSLGSNYGYTF
>-|TRBV19
CASKGTRVLRNYGYTF
>-|TRBV7-8
CASNPSTPSYEQYF
>-|TRBV3-1/TRBV3-2
CASSQLAVRGNAQYF
>-|TRBV2
CASRRQGVNEKLFF
>-|TRBV28
CASSLGGGDEKLFF